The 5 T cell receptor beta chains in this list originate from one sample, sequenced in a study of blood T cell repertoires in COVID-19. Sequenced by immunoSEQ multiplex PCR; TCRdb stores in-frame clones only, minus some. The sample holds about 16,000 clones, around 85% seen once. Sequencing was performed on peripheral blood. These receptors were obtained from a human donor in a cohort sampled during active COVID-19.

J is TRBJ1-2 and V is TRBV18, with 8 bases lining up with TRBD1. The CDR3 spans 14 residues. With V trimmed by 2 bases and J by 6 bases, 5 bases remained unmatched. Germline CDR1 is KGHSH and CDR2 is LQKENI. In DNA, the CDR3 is TGTGCCAGCTCACCAATACAGGGGGTTGATGGCTACACCTTC. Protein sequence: CASSPIQGVDGYTF.

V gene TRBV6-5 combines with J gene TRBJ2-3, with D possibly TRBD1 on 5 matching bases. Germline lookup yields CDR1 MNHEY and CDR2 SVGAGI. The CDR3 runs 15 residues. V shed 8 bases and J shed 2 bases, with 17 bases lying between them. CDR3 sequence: CASLPTPRDTDTQYF. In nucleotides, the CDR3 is TGTGCCAGCCTCCCTACTCCCAGGGACACAGATACGCAGTATTTT.

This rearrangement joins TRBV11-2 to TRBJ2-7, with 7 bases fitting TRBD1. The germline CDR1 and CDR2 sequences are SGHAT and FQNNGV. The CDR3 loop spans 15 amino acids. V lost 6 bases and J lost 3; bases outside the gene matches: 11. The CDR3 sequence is CASSTGATPGYEQYF. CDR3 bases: TGTGCCAGCAGTACAGGGGCAACCCCGGGCTACGAGCAGTACTTC.

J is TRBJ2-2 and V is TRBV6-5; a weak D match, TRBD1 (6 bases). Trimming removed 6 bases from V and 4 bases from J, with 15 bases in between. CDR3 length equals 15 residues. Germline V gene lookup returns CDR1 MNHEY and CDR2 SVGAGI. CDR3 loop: CASRTPGQPTGELFF. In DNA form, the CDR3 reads TGTGCCAGCAGAACCCCGGGACAACCCACCGGGGAGCTGTTTTTT.

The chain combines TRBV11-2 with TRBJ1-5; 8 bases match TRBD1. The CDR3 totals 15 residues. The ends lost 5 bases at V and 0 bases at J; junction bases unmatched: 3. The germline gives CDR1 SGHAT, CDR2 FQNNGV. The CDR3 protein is CASSATGDSNQPQHF. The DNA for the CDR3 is TGTGCCAGCAGCGCGACAGGGGATAGCAATCAGCCCCAGCATTTT. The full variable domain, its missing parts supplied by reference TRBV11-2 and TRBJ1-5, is EAGVAQSPRYKIIEKRQSVAFWCNPISGHATLYWYQQILGQGPKLLIQFQNNGVVDDSQLPKDRFSAERLKGVDSTLKIQPAKLEDSAVYLCASSATGDSNQPQHFGDGTRLSIL.